This is a list of T cell receptor beta chains from one sample in a study of CD8 T cells in Susac syndrome. TCRdb analysed the immunoSEQ multiplex PCR reads with MiXCR anew, one entry per CDR3 protein. The data hold fewer than 200,000 distinct CDR3 sequences, with around 93% observed a single time. Sequencing used CD4+ T cells from PBMCs. The origin of the receptors is a human donor in good health. The CDR3 runs from the conserved cysteine through the conserved F or W. D genes are given only for firm matches. Expanded clones are given a class, and other clones once, few, many or no size at all.

-	TRBJ1-1	TRBD1	TRBV5-1	TGCGCCAGCAGCTCGGGACAGGTGGGGACTGAAGCTTTCTTT	CASSSGQVGTEAFF
-	TRBJ2-5	TRBD1	TRBV12-3/TRBV12-4	TGTGCCAGAAAGGGGACAGGGGGTCAAGAGACCCAGTACTTC	CARKGTGGQETQYF
-	TRBJ1-1	-	TRBV2	TGTGCCAGCAACGACAGGTTGAACACTGAAGCTTTCTTT	CASNDRLNTEAFF
-	TRBJ2-3	-	TRBV7-2	TGTGCCAGCAGCTTAGCCCCGGCGGGCGCAGATACGCAGTATTTT	CASSLAPAGADTQYF
-	TRBJ2-5	TRBD2	TRBV2	TGTGCCAGCAGAACATCACACCACCGGGAGGTAGAGACCCAGTACTTC	CASRTSHHREVETQYF
-	TRBJ2-6	-	TRBV4-3	TGCGCCAGCAGCCAAGACGCTCCTACGGGGGGCTTTTGGGCCAACGTCCTGACTTTC	CASSQDAPTGGFWANVLTF
-	TRBJ1-2	-	TRBV19	TGTGCCAGTAGGCGGGGGGCACACTATGGCTACACCTTC	CASRRGAHYGYTF
-	TRBJ2-6	TRBD1	TRBV3-1	TGTGCCAGCAGCCTCCTAGGACAGGTCTCTGGGGCCAACGTCCTGACTTTC	CASSLLGQVSGANVLTF
-	TRBJ1-6	TRBD1	TRBV7-8	TGTGCCAGCAGCGCAAGAACAGGGGTGGATTCACCCCTCCACTTT	CASSARTGVDSPLHF
-	TRBJ2-4	-	TRBV5-6	TGTGCCAGCAGCGTGACTCCCGCCGAGAACATTCAGTACTTC	CASSVTPAENIQYF
-	TRBJ2-5	TRBD2	TRBV3-1	TGTGCCAGCAGCCAAGGGCGGGGGAACCCCCAAGAGACCCAGTACTTC	CASSQGRGNPQETQYF
-	TRBJ2-5	-	TRBV6-6	TGTGCCAGCACCCTAAAGGAGACCCAGTACTTC	CASTLKETQYF
once	TRBJ2-1	TRBD1	TRBV10-3	TGTGCCATCAGTGGCCGGGACAGGGGGGTCAATGAGCAGTTCTTC	CAISGRDRGVNEQFF
-	TRBJ2-7	-	TRBV5-1	TGCGCCAGCAGCCCCCACGGTTCAGCCTACGAGCAGTACTTC	CASSPHGSAYEQYF
-	TRBJ2-2	-	TRBV6-2/TRBV6-3	TGTGCCAGCCAGGAGGGGCCACATGCGATGGACACCGGGGAGCTGTTTTTT	CASQEGPHAMDTGELFF
-	TRBJ2-7	TRBD1	TRBV5-1	TGCGCCAGCAGCCCATCGACAGGGGGGAAGTACTTC	CASSPSTGGKYF
-	TRBJ1-5	-	TRBV19	TGTGCCAGTAGTGTGTGGCAGGGTAGAGGCAATCAGCCCCAGCATTTT	CASSVWQGRGNQPQHF
-	TRBJ2-5	-	TRBV6-5	TGTGCCAGCTCGGGGACGATCCTTTCGCAAGAGACCCAGTACTTC	CASSGTILSQETQYF
-	TRBJ1-5	-	TRBV21-1	TGTGCCAGCAGCACTGGACAGGCAGGGCCCCAGCATTTT	CASSTGQAGPQHF
-	TRBJ2-1	-	TRBV12-3/TRBV12-4	TGTGCCAGCAGCCGCACTAGTTCCTACAATGAGCAGTTCTTC	CASSRTSSYNEQFF
-	TRBJ2-3	-	TRBV7-9	TGTGCCAGCAGCTTAGCGGGGGGACAGTGGGATACGCAGTATTTT	CASSLAGGQWDTQYF
-	TRBJ2-3	-	TRBV9	TGTGCCAGCAGCGTGGGGGGGCAAGATACGCAGTATTTT	CASSVGGQDTQYF
few	TRBJ2-2	-	TRBV24-1	TGTGCCACCCTCGCAGACTCGAACACCGGGGAGCTGTTTTTT	CATLADSNTGELFF
-	TRBJ2-3	-	TRBV6-2/TRBV6-3	TGTGCCAGCAACTTACCGGGTCTTCCTCAAGATACGCAGTATTTT	CASNLPGLPQDTQYF
-	TRBJ2-7	-	TRBV12-3/TRBV12-4	TGTGCCAGCAGCCTTAGCGTGGACGAGCAGTACTTC	CASSLSVDEQYF
-	TRBJ2-2	-	TRBV6-2/TRBV6-3	TGTGCCAGCAGTTACCGGCTAGCGCTGAACACCGGGGAGCTGTTTTTT	CASSYRLALNTGELFF